The T cell receptor beta chain described here comes from a study of blood T cell repertoires in COVID-19 (dated by TCRdb to about 2020). For the wider study: The collaborator samples originated in the United States, Italy and Spain and spanned the acute and convalescent phases of COVID-19. The material from the prospective study consisted of cDNA or gDNA derived from T cells, B-cell-depleted T cells, or PBMCs. Subjects who had been exposed to COVID-19, were actively infected with it, or had recovered from it provided the deeply sampled blood TCRbeta repertoires that made up the dataset. The repertoires were released in a freely available public database meant as a resource for research on the immune response to SARS-CoV-2. The samples were drawn from the first 160 participants of the ongoing ImmuneRACE study and from 1,254 subjects provided by 6 global collaborators. A de-identified subject ID, COVID-19 status, age in years and sex were almost always included in the sample metadata. Where available, HLA class I and class II types were obtained from metadata supplied by the sample provider rather than from assay-based typing. Findings and caveats that apply to the study as a whole: The quantity of clinical and demographic metadata differed by source and by participant and was supplied without curation.

The collaborating institutions used their own protocols to collect whole blood in K2EDTA tubes. For TCRbeta analysis, collaborators shipped samples as frozen whole blood, isolated PBMCs, or DNA extracted from either of those sample types. TCRbeta CDR3 regions were amplified from genomic DNA by means of the immunoSEQ Assay, a bias-controlled multiplex PCR. The authors processed their data as follows. The number of nucleated cells in each sample was estimated by amplification of reference gene primers within the assay. Sequence reads were collapsed and filtered to measure the absolute abundance of every unique TCRbeta CDR3 rearrangement. For each sample, productive Simpson clonality was calculated as the square root of Simpson's diversity index over productive rearrangements. Not all clones reach the TCRdb copy of this immuneACCESS table, which keeps in-frame sequences only. Checked studies attribute under half of the gap to unresolved V genes and leave the rest unexplained. V, J and clone size were drawn from that table, and D and trimming were deduced from the DNA. The sample has some 35,000 clones on record, 88% of them singletons. The ten largest clones represent 19% of the sample.

Details on this clone: Which antigen it targets is not known. Base qualities are not recorded, but no much larger clone differs from it by a single base.

The CDR3 holds 14 amino acids from the cysteine to the phenylalanine. The CDR3 DNA has 42 bases and is translated from base 1. The germline V gene (reference sequence) provides CDR1 MNHEY and CDR2 SMNVEV. Relative to germline, V is missing 6 bases and J is missing 12 bases, with 11 bases of the junction outside any gene match. The chain couples TRBV27 to TRBJ2-3; 11 bases in the junction line up with TRBD2. Sequencing used peripheral blood. The clonotype originates from a man between 65 and 80 years old with acute or convalescent COVID-19. The DNA is TGTGCCAGCAGACGGGTAGCGGGAGGGGCGACCCAGTATTTT. This translates into CASRRVAGGATQYF.